This T cell receptor beta chain was sequenced in a study of blood T cell repertoires in COVID-19. The overall study: Donors in the United States, Italy and Spain gave samples during acute or convalescent COVID-19.

This clone came up once. Method: immunoSEQ multiplex PCR; TCRdb's copy keeps in-frame clones and lacks some. The sample records roughly 290,000 clones, 80% to 90% being singletons. The V and J ends lost 4 bases and 2 bases respectively, with 13 bases between them. Germline V lookup: CDR1 SGHRS, CDR2 YFSETQ. This CDR3 has 16 residues. Enrolled through a virtual design, the participants were between about 18 and 100 years of age and came from approximately 25 US areas. Researchers sorted participants into cohorts using their self-reported clinical history. Recovered Cohort 3 donors showed two negative PCRs, clearance, or symptom resolution.

Sequences were obtained from PBMCs or T cells enriched from blood (not recorded which). The J gene is TRBJ1-6, the V gene TRBV5-1; a possible D gene is TRBD1 (5 bases). The source of this sequence is a man in his thirties or forties who had recovered from COVID-19. The CDR3 sequence: CASSPGGTTYNSPLHF. CDR3 DNA: TGCGCCAGCAGCCCGGGCGGGACGACCTATAATTCACCCCTCCACTTT.